The entry that follows covers one T cell receptor (beta chain) sequence. Authors' data handling: Estimated nucleated cell counts came from reference gene primer amplification. Produced via immunoSEQ multiplex PCR; TCRdb's table is partial and in-frame only. The DNA was the basis for D and trimming; V, J and clone size are from that table. This sample yields fewer than 350,000 clones, of which roughly 89% are seen a single time; 3% to 4.5% belongs to the top ten. This record comes from a study of blood T cell repertoires in COVID-19. Study context: Spain, Italy and the United States supplied samples that represented acute and convalescent COVID-19.

Those enrolled in Seattle joined during active infection and were followed longitudinally afterward. J was trimmed by 7 bases and V by 3 bases; bases with no gene match: 7. The CDR3 is 14 amino acids. Germline values: CDR1 MNHEY, CDR2 SMNVEV (reference sequence). The sample consisted of peripheral blood. The genes are TRBV27 and TRBJ2-7, with TRBD1 matching over 9 bases. The origin of this receptor is a woman aged 60-75 years with COVID-19, enrolled during active disease. The CDR3 sequence: CASSLGQGWWEQYF. CDR3 nucleotide sequence: TGTGCCAGCAGTTTGGGACAGGGTTGGTGGGAGCAGTACTTC.